This record concerns one T cell receptor beta chain sequence. As yet, its antigen is unknown. Original processing notes: From ImmunoSEQ came sequences covering only the junction and carrying no quality scores, so filtering differed. Using immunoSEQ multiplex PCR, the repertoire was profiled, and TCRdb retains in-frame clones only, with some absent. That table gives V, J and clone size, and the DNA gave D and trimming. The sample contains roughly 2 million clones, about 95% of which appear only once. The CDR3 is 13 residues long. Trimming removed 0 bases from V and 4 bases from J, with 7 bases in between. The germline CDR1 and CDR2 sequences are SGHDT and YYEEEE. The sample comes from a study of shared clonotypes between healthy human individuals. General observations from the study: Compared with clonotypes that all four donors shared, non-shared clonotypes had lower generation probabilities. Naive CD4 clonotypes overlapped across a few donors at around 4.8%. Naive subsets typically showed greater estimated richness than memory subsets.

CD8 cells regarded as naive lacked CD45RO, were positively chosen for CCR7, and omitted terminally differentiated effector memory CD45RA+ cells. V gene TRBV5-6 combines with J gene TRBJ2-5, with D unresolved. Sequences were obtained from naive CD8+ T cells sorted from blood. This receptor was taken from a man between 18 and 35 years old in good health. DNA for the CDR3: TGTGCCAGCAGCTTGGCCAGAGGAGAGACCCAGTACTTC. It codes for CASSLARGETQYF.